This T cell receptor beta chain was found in a study of shared clonotypes between healthy human individuals. In the naive CD8 group, cells lacked CD45RO and were positively selected for CCR7, so terminally differentiated effector memory CD45RA+ cells were left out. Deep was the level at which the assay was run. Here immunoSEQ multiplex PCR was the method, and the copy in TCRdb shows in-frame clones only, minus some. Here the sample spans fewer than 1 million clones, roughly 96% being singletons. Germline lookup yields CDR1 SGHVS and CDR2 FNYEAQ. Trimming took 2 bases from V and 4 from J, leaving 11 bases between them. CDR3 length: 15 amino acids.

The TCR sequence derives from a young man in good health. The chain is built from TRBV7-6 and TRBJ2-2; D not resolved. The sample consisted of naive CD8+ T cells sorted from blood. CDR3 sequence reads: CASSLYPDSTGELFF. The DNA for the CDR3 is TGTGCCAGCAGCTTATATCCAGATTCCACCGGGGAGCTGTTTTTT.